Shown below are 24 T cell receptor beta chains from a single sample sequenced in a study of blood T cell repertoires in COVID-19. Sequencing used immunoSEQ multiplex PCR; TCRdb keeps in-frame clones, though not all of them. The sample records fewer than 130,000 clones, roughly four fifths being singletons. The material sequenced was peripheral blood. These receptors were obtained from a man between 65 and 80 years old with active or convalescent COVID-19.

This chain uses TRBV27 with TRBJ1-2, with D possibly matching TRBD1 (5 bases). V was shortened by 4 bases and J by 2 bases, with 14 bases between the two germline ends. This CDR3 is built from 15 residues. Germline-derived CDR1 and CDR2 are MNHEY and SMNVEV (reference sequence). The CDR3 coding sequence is TGTGCCAGCAGTTCCCTGACAGATATAAACTATGGCTACACCTTC. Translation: CASSSLTDINYGYTF.

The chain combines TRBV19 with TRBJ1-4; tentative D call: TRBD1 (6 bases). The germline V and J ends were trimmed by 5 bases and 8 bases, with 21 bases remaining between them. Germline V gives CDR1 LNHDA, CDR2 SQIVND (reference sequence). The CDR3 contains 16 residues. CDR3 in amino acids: CASSRRRMGAWEKLFF. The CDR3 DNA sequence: TGTGCCAGTAGTCGCAGGAGGATGGGGGCATGGGAAAAACTGTTTTTT.

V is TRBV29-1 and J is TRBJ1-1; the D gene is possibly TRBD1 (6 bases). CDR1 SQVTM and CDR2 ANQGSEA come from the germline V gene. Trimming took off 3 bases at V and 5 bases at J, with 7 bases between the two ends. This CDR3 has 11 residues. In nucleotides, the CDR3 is TGCAGCGTTGACAGGGGTACTGAAGCTTTCTTT. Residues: CSVDRGTEAFF.

The CDR3 nucleotides are TGTGCCAGCAGTTCTTCAGCGGGAGGGCGGAGAAACATTCAGTACTTC. It is translated as CASSSSAGGRRNIQYF. V usage is TRBV28 and J usage is TRBJ2-4, with 10 bases that match TRBD2. The junction had 9 bases not matched to a gene; V was cut back by 4 bases and J by 6 bases. Germline CDR1 MDHEN, CDR2 SYDVKM. The CDR3 has 16 amino acids.

The CDR3, as DNA: TGTGCCAGCAGCTTTTCACAGGGCCCTTGGGAGACCCAGTACTTC. This gives the protein CASSFSQGPWETQYF. The chain employs TRBV5-5 and TRBJ2-5; weak D call: TRBD1 (6 bases). Germline assignment: CDR1 SGHKS and CDR2 YYEKEE (reference sequence). The CDR3 is made up of 15 amino acids. Trimming stripped 2 bases from V and 5 bases from J, with 16 bases between.

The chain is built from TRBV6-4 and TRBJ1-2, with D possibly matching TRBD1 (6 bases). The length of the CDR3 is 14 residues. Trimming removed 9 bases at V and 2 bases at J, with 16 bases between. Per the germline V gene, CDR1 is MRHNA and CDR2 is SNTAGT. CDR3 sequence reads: CARNPTGKNYGYTF. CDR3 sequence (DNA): TGTGCCAGAAACCCTACAGGGAAGAACTATGGCTACACCTTC.

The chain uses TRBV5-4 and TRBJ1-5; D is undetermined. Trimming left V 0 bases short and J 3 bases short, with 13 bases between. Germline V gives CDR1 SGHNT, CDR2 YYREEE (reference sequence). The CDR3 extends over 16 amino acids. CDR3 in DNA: TGTGCCAGCAGCTTGGTGGTAGTGTTTTTCAATCAGCCCCAGCATTTT. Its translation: CASSLVVVFFNQPQHF.

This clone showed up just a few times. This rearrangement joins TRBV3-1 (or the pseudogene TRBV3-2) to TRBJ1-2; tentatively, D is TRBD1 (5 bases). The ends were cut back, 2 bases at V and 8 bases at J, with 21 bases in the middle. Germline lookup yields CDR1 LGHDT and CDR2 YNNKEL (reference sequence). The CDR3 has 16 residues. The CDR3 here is CASSQSRSRVRRGYTF. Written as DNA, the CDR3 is TGTGCCAGCAGCCAATCCCGCTCCAGGGTCCGTCGCGGCTACACCTTC.

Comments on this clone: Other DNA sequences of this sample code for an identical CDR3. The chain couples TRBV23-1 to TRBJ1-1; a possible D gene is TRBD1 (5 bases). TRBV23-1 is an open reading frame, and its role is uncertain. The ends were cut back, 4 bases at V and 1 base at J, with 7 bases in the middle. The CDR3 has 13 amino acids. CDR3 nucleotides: TGCGCCAGCAGTCGACAGCCGAACACTGAAGCTTTCTTT. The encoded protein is CASSRQPNTEAFF.

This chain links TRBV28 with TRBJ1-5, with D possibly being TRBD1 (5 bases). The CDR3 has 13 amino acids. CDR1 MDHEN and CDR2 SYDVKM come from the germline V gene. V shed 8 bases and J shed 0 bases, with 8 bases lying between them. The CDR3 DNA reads TGTGCCAGCCGACAGTCTAGCAATCAGCCCCAGCATTTT. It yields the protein CASRQSSNQPQHF.

The CDR3 reads CATSEGGRSGANVLTF. The CDR3 DNA follows: TGTGCCACCAGTGAGGGGGGACGGTCTGGGGCCAACGTCCTGACTTTC. The rearrangement joins TRBV24-1 to TRBJ2-6; D is perhaps TRBD2 (6 bases). Trimming removed 4 bases at V and 1 base at J, with 10 bases between. The CDR3 contains 16 residues. In germline, CDR1 is KGHDR, CDR2 SFDVKD.

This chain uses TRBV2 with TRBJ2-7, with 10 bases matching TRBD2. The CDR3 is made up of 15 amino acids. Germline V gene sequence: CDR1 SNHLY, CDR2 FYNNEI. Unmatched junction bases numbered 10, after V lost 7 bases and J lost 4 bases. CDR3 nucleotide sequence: TGTGCCAGCACCCTCGGCAGTAGCGGGAGGTACGAGCAGTACTTC. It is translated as CASTLGSSGRYEQYF.

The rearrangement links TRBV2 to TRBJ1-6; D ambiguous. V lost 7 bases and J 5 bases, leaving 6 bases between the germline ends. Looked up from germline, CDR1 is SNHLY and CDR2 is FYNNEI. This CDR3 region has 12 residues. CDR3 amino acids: CASIEDNSPLHF. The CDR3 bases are TGTGCCAGCATAGAAGATAATTCACCCCTCCACTTT.

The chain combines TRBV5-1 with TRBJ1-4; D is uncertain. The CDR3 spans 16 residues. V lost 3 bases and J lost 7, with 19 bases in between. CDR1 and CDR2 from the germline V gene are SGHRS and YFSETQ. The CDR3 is CASSSRPGEGSEKLFF. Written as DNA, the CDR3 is TGCGCCAGCAGCTCCCGCCCAGGTGAAGGGAGTGAAAAACTGTTTTTT.

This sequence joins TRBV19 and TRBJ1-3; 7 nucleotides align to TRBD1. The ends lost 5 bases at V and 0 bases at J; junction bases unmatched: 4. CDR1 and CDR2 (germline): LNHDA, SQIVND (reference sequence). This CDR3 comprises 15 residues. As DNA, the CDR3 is TGTGCCAGTAGTCCGGGACAGAGCTCTGGAAACACCATATATTTT. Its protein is CASSPGQSSGNTIYF.

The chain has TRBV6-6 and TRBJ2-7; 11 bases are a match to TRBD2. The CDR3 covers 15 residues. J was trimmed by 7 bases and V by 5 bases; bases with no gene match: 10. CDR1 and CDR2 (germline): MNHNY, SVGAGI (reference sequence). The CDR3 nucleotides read TGTGCCAGCAGTCCCCTAGCGGGAGGTTTGGGGGAGCAGTACTTC. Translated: CASSPLAGGLGEQYF.

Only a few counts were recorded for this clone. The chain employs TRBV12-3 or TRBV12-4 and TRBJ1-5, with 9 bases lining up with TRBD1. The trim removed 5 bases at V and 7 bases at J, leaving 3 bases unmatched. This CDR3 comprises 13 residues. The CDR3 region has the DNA TGTGCCAGCAGTCGGGACAGGGCCCAGCCCCAGCATTTT. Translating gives CASSRDRAQPQHF.

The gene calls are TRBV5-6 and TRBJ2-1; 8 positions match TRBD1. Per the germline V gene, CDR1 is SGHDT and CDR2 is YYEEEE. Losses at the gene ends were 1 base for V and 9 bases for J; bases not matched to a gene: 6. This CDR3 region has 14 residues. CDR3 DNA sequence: TGTGCCAGCAGCTTGCCGGGCAGGGGGCGTGAGCAGTTCTTC. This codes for CASSLPGRGREQFF.

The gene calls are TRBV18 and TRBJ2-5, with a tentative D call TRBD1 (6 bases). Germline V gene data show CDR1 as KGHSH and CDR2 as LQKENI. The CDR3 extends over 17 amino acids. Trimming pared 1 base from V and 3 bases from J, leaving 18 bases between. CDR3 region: CASSPLTGTRGKETQYF. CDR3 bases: TGTGCCAGCTCACCACTCACCGGGACAAGGGGGAAAGAGACCCAGTACTTC.

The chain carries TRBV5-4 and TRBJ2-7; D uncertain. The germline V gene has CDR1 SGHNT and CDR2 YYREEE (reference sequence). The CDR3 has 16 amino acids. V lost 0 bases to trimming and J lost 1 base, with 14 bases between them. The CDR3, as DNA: TGTGCCAGCAGCTTGGACCGTACCACCACTTCCTACGAGCAGTACTTC. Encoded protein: CASSLDRTTTSYEQYF.

CDR3 protein: CASSPRGGHGYTF. The CDR3 region has the DNA TGTGCCAGCAGCCCCCGAGGGGGCCATGGCTACACCTTC. V gene TRBV9 combines with J gene TRBJ1-2, with TRBD1 identical over 7 bases. The V gene's germline CDR1 is SGDLS and CDR2 YYNGEE. The CDR3 is made up of 13 amino acids. J lost 6 bases, V lost 4 bases, and 6 bases had no gene match.

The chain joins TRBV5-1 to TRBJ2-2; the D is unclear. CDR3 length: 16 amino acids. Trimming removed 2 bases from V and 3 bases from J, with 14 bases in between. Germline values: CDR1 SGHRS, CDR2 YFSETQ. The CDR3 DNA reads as TGCGCCAGCAGCTTAATCCCCCTTACGGACACCGGGGAGCTGTTTTTT. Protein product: CASSLIPLTDTGELFF.

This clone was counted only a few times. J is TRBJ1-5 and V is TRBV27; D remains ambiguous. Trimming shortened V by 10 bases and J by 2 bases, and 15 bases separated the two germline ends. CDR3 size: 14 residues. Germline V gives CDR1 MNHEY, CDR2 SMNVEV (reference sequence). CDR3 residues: CATPGRPCNQPQHF. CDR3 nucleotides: TGTGCCACCCCCGGCAGGCCCTGCAATCAGCCCCAGCATTTT.

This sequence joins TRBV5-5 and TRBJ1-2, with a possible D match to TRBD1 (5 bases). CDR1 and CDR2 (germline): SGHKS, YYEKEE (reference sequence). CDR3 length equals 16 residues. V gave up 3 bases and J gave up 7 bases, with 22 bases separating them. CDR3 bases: TGTGCCAGCAGCTCCCCCCTGGGAACGCGGGGCGGTGGCTACACCTTC. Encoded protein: CASSSPLGTRGGGYTF. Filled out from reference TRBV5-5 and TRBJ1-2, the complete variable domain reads DAGVTQSPTHLIKTRGQQVTLRCSPISGHKSVSWYQQVLGQGPQFIFQYYEKEERGRGNFPDRFSARQFPNYSSELNVNALLLGDSALYLCASSSPLGTRGGGYTFGSGTRLTVV.